The present T cell receptor (beta chain) was sequenced within a study of T cell repertoires in cytomegalovirus infection. Study-wide background: CMV infection and matching HLA type were both indicated by public TCR beta signatures.

This clonotype was picked up a small number of times. Its antigen is not identified. Findings of the study overall: Carriage of CMV together with the relevant HLA was identifiable through cumulative public TCR beta family frequency. CMV-specific TCR beta clonotypes restricted by HLA-C were the ones dominating the ex vivo response.

V was pared by 3 bases and J by 1 base, with 7 bases between. Germline CDR1 and CDR2: SGHRS and YFSETQ. The CDR3 runs to 13 residues. TCRdb used MiXCR to reprocess the reads, holding one entry per CDR3 protein. The sample lists about 190,000 distinct CDR3 sequences; approximately 28% were seen once. The sequencing sample was made of PBMCs. This receptor was obtained from a human donor in good health (CMV status not recorded). Some clones in this sample may be carry-over from other donors' samples. The rearrangement joins TRBV5-1 to TRBJ1-1; D unclear. The CDR3, as DNA: TGCGCCAGCAGCTGGACCGAGAACACTGAAGCTTTCTTT. Protein: CASSWTENTEAFF.